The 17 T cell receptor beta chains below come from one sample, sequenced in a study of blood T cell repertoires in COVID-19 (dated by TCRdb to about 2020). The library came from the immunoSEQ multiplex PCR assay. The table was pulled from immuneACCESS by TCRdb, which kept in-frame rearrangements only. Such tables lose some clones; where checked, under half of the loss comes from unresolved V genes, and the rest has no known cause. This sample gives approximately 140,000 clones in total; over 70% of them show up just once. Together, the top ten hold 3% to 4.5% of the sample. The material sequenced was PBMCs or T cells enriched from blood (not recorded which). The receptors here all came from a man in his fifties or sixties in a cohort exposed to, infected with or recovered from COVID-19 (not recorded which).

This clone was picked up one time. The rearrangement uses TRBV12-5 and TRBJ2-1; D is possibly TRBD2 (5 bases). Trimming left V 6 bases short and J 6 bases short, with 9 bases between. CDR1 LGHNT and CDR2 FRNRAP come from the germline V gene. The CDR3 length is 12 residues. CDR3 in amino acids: CASGVASNEQFF. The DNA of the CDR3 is TGTGCTAGTGGAGTAGCGTCCAATGAGCAGTTCTTC.

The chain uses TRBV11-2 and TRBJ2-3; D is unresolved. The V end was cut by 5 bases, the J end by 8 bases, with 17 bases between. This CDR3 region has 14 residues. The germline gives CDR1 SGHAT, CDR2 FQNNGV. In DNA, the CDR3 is TGTGCCAGCAGCCATGAAAGACCACCAGGTACGCAGTATTTT. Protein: CASSHERPPGTQYF.

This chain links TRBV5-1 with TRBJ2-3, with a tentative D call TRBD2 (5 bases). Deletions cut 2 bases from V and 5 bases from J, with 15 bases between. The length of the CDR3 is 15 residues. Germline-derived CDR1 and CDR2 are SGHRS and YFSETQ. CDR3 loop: CASSFNGRGGDTQYF. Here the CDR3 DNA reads TGCGCCAGCAGCTTTAACGGCCGAGGAGGAGATACGCAGTATTTT. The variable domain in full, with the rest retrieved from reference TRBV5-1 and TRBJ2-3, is KAGVTQTPRYLIKTRGQQVTLSCSPISGHRSVSWYQQTPGQGLQFLFEYFSETQRNKGNFPGRFSGRQFSNSRSEMNVSTLELGDSALYLCASSFNGRGGDTQYFGPGTRLTVL.

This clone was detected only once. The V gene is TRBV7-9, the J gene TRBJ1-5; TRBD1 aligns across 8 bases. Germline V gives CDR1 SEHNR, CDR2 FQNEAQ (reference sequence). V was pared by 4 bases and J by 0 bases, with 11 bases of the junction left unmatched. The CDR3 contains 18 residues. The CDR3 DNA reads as TGTGCCAGCAGCTCGGACCTCGGACAGGGTTATAGCAATCAGCCCCAGCATTTT. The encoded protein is CASSSDLGQGYSNQPQHF.

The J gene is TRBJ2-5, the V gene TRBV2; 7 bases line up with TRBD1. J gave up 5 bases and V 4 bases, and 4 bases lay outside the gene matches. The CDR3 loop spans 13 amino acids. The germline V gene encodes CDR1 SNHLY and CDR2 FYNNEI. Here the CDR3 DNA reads TGTGCCAGCAGTGTCACCAGGGGGGAGACCCAGTACTTC. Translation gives CASSVTRGETQYF.

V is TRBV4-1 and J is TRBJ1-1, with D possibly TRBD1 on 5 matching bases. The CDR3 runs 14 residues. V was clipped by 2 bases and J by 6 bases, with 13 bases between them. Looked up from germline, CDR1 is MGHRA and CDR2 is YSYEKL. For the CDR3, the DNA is TGCGCCAGCAGCCAATCCGGGGGGGGACCTGAAGCTTTCTTT. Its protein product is CASSQSGGGPEAFF.

CDR3 DNA sequence: TGTGCCAGCAGCCCTAGCGAGACCTACGAGCAGTACTTC. Protein: CASSPSETYEQYF. The chain joins TRBV7-6 to TRBJ2-7; D perhaps matches TRBD2 (6 bases). Germline V gives CDR1 SGHVS, CDR2 FNYEAQ. V was shortened by 5 bases and J by 2 bases, with 10 bases between the two germline ends. The CDR3 runs 13 residues.

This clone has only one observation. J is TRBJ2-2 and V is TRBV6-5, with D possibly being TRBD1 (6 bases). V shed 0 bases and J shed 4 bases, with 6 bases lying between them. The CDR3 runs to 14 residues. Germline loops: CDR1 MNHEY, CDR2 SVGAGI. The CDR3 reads CASSYSDSTGELFF. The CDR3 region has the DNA TGTGCCAGCAGTTACTCGGACAGCACCGGGGAGCTGTTTTTT.

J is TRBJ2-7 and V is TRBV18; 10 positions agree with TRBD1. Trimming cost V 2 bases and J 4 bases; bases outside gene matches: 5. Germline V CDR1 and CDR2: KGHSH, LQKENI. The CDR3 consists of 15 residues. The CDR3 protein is CASSPGTGAEYEQYF. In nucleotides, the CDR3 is TGTGCCAGCTCACCAGGGACAGGGGCTGAGTACGAGCAGTACTTC.

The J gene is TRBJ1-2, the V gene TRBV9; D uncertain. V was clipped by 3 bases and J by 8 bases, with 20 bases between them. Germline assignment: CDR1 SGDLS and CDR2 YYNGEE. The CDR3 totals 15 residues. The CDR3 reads CASSAPEAGVWGYTF. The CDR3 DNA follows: TGTGCCAGCAGCGCCCCTGAGGCGGGCGTATGGGGCTACACCTTC.

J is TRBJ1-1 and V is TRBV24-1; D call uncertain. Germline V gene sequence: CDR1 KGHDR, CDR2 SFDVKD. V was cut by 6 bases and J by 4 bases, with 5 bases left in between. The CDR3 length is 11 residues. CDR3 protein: CATSRGTEAFF. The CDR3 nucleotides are TGTGCCACCAGTCGAGGCACTGAAGCTTTCTTT.

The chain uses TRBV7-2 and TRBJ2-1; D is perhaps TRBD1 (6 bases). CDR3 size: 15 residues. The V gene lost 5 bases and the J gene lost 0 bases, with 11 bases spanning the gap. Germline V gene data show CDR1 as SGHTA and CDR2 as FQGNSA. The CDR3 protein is CASSPQGGSYNEQFF. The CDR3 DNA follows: TGTGCCAGCAGCCCACAGGGCGGCTCCTACAATGAGCAGTTCTTC. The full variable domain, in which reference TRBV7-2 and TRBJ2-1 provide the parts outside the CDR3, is GAGVSQSPSNKVTEKGKDVELRCDPISGHTALYWYRQSLGQGLEFLIYFQGNSAPDKSGLPSDRFSAERTGGSVSTLTIQRTQQEDSAVYLCASSPQGGSYNEQFFGPGTRLTVL.

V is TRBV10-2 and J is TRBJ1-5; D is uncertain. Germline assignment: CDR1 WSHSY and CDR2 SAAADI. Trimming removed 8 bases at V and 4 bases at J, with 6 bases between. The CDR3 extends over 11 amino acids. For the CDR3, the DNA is TGCGCCAGCGGAGAGAATCAGCCCCAGCATTTT. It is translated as CASGENQPQHF.

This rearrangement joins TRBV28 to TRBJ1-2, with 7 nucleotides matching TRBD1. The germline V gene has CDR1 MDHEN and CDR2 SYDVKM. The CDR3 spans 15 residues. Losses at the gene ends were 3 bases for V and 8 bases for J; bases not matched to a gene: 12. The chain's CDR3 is CASSFTTGRLGGYTF. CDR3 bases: TGTGCCAGCAGTTTCACGACAGGGCGCCTCGGAGGCTACACCTTC.

The DNA for the CDR3 is TGTGCCAGCAGAAAAGGGGTCCGAGAGACCCAGTACTTC. It codes for CASRKGVRETQYF. The chain uses TRBV7-2 and TRBJ2-5, with TRBD1 as a possible D gene (5 bases). The CDR3 sequence is 13 residues long. Germline assignment: CDR1 SGHTA and CDR2 FQGNSA. V shed 6 bases and J shed 4 bases, with 12 bases lying between them.

The CDR3 is CASSLPTSGTGGDNSPLHF. Written as DNA, the CDR3 is TGTGCCAGCAGTCTGCCGACCTCCGGGACAGGGGGCGATAATTCACCCCTCCACTTT. The chain recombines TRBV11-2 with TRBJ1-6, with 12 bases fitting TRBD1. Germline V gene lookup returns CDR1 SGHAT and CDR2 FQNNGV. The CDR3 has 19 residues. V dropped 6 bases and J dropped 5; count of bases not matched to a gene: 14.

CDR3: CSVSDRPQYEQYF. The DNA of the CDR3 is TGCAGCGTCTCCGACAGGCCCCAGTACGAGCAGTACTTC. The chain is built from TRBV29-1 and TRBJ2-7, with a weak D call TRBD1 (6 bases). CDR3 length equals 13 residues. Germline V gives CDR1 SQVTM, CDR2 ANQGSEA. V gave up 6 bases and J gave up 4 bases, with 16 bases separating them.